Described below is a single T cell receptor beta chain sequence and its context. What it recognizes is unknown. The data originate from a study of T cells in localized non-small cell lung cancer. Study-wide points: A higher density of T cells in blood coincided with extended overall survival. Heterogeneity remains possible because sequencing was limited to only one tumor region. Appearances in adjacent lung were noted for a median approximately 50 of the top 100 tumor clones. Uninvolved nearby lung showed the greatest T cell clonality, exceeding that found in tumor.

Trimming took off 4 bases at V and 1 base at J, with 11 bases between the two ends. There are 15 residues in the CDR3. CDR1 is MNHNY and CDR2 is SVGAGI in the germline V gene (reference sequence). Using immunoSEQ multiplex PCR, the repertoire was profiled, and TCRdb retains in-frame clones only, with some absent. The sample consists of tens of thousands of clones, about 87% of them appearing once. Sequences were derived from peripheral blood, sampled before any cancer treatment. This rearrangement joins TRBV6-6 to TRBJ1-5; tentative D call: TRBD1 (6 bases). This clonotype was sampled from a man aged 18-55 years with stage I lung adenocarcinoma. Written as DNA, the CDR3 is TGTGCCAGCAGTTTTGGAGGGGGAAGCAATCAGCCCCAGCATTTT. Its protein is CASSFGGGSNQPQHF.